Sequencing of this T cell receptor (beta chain) was carried out in a study of response to subunit inactivated influenza vaccine. TCRdb called the RT-PCR reads again in MiXCR, with one record for every CDR3 protein. The sample yields fewer than 250,000 distinct CDR3 sequences, around 15% seen once. V was cut by 3 bases and J by 0 bases, with 8 bases left in between. Germline V CDR1 and CDR2: LNHDA, SQIVND (reference sequence). The CDR3 extends over 14 amino acids. The chain combines TRBV19 with TRBJ2-5, with D uncertain. The material sequenced was CD8+ T cells sorted from PBMCs, taken 4 to 6 days after vaccination. The TCR originated in a man over 45 who received an inactivated influenza vaccine. The CDR3: CASSMGLHQETQYF. DNA of the CDR3: TGTGCCAGTAGTATGGGTCTGCACCAAGAGACCCAGTACTTC.